The clone carrying this T cell receptor beta chain was observed a few times. Its matching antigen is unknown. With a J-beta primer mix and a sample-barcoded 5' primer, a second PCR ran roughly 6 to 11 cycles. TCRdb re-called the 5' RACE reads through MiXCR, storing one row per CDR3 protein. The sample carries roughly 1,000,000 distinct CDR3 sequences, about 25% recorded once. The sample belongs to a study of blood T cells in healthy people across ages. CDR1 is MGHRA and CDR2 is YSYEKL in the germline V gene. This CDR3 has 14 residues. V dropped 0 bases and J dropped 6 bases, with 10 bases sitting between them. Notes on the study in general: Diversity was higher, and naive CD4+ cells more numerous, in long-lived donors than in aged donors.

These data were also filed under a second study, of T cells of mothers and their children. From that report: Mother-child pairs who were related displayed a slightly higher overlap than unrelated pairs, a difference that was non-significant.

This chain uses TRBV4-1 with TRBJ2-3; a possible D gene is TRBD1 (6 bases). The sequenced sample was blood. This clonotype was obtained from a girl aged 2-15 years in good health. In nucleotides, the CDR3 is TGCGCCAGCAGCCAAGAGGGGGCAGGGGATACGCAGTATTTT. This translates into CASSQEGAGDTQYF.